This paragraph covers one T cell receptor (beta chain) sequence. The antigen is unknown. TCRdb recomputed calls from the reads with MiXCR, one row per CDR3 protein. The sample shows about 920,000 distinct CDR3 sequences, 25% to 40% of them seen only once. This record belongs to a study of T cell repertoires in cytomegalovirus infection. Whole-study findings and limits: What dominated the ex vivo response were HLA-C-restricted CMV-specific TCR beta clonotypes.

This CDR3 has 12 amino acids. Germline-derived CDR1 and CDR2 are SQVTM and ANQGSEA. V was shortened by 5 bases and J by 5 bases, with 10 bases between the two germline ends. The chain employs TRBV29-1 and TRBJ2-1; no clear D. Sequences were derived from cultured CD8+ T cells from PBMCs, sampled from culture after CMV antigen stimulation. The clonotype originates from a human donor in good health (CMV status not recorded). Some clones in this sample may be carry-over from other donors' samples. CDR3 protein: CSVFAQNNEQFF. In DNA, the CDR3 is TGCAGCGTTTTTGCACAGAACAATGAGCAGTTCTTC.